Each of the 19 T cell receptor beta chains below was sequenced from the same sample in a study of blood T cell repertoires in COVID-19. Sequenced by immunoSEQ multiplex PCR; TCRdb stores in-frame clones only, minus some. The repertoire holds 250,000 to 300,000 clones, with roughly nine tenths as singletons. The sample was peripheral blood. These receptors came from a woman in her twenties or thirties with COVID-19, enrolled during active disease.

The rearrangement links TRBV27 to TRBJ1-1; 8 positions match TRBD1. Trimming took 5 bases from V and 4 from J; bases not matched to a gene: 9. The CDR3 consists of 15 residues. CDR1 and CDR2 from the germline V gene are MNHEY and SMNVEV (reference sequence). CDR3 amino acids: CASSPTGTGATEAFF. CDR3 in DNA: TGTGCCAGCAGTCCAACCGGGACAGGAGCCACTGAAGCTTTCTTT.

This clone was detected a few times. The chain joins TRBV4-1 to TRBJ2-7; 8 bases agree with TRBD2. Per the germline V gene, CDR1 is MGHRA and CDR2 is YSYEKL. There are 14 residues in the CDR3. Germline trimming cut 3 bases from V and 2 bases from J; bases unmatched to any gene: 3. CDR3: CASSHPTSAYEQYF. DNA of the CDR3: TGCGCCAGCAGCCATCCGACTAGCGCCTACGAGCAGTACTTC.

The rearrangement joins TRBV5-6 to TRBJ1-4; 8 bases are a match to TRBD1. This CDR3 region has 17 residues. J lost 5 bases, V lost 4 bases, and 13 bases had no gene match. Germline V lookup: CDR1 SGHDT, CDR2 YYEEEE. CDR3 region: CASSQSGGWLPNEKLFF. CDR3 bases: TGTGCCAGCAGCCAATCAGGGGGCTGGCTACCAAATGAAAAACTGTTTTTT.

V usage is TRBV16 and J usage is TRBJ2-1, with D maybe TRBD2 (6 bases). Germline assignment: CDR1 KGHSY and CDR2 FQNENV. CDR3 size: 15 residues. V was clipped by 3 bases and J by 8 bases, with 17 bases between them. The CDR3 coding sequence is TGTGCCAGCAGCCAGTCCTCTAGCGCCCGCGATGAGCAGTTCTTC. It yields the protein CASSQSSSARDEQFF.

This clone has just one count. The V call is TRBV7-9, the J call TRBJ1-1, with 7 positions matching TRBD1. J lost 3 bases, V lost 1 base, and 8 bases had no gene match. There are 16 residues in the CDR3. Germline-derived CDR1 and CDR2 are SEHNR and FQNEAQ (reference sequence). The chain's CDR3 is CASSLDLTGMYTEAFF. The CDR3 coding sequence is TGTGCCAGCAGCTTAGACCTGACAGGGATGTACACTGAAGCTTTCTTT.

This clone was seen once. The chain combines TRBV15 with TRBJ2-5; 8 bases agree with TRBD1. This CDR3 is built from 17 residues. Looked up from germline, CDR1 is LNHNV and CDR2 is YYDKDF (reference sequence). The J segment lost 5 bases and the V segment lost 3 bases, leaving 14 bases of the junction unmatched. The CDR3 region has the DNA TGTGCCACCAGCAGGGATGATTGGACAGGGAGCGTGGAGACCCAGTACTTC. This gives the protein CATSRDDWTGSVETQYF.

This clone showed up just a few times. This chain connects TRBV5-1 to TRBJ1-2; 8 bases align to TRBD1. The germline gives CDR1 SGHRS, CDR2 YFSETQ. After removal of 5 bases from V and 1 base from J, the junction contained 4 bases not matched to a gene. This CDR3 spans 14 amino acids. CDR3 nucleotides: TGCGCCAGCAGGATAGACAGGGGTAACTATGGCTACACCTTC. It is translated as CASRIDRGNYGYTF.

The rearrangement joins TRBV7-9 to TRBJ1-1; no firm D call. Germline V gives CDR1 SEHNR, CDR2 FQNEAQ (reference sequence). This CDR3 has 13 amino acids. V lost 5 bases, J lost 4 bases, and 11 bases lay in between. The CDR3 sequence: CASSPGVGTEAFF. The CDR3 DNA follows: TGTGCCAGCAGCCCCGGGGTTGGCACTGAAGCTTTCTTT.

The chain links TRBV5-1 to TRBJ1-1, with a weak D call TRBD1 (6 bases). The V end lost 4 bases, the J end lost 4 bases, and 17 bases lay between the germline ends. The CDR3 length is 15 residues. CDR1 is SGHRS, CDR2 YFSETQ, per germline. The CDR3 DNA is TGCGCCAGCAGCCCAAACACAGGGCTTGGCACTGAAGCTTTCTTT. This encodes CASSPNTGLGTEAFF.

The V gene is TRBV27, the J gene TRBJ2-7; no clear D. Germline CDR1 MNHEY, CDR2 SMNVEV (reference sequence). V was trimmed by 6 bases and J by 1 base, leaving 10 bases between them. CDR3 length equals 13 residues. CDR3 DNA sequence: TGTGCCAGCAGGGGCCCAGATTCCTACGAGCAGTACTTC. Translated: CASRGPDSYEQYF.

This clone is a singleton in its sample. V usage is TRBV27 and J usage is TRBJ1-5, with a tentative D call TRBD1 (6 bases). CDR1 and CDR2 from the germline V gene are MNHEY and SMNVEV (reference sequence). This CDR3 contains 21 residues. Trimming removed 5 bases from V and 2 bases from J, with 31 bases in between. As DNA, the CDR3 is TGTGCCAGCAGTCTATACCCCCTACCCATTGACAGGATCCGTGGCAATCAGCCCCAGCATTTT. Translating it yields CASSLYPLPIDRIRGNQPQHF.

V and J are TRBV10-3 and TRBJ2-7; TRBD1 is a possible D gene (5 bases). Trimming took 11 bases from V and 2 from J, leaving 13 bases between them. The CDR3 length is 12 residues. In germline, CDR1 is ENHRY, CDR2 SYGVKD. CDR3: CAGRTLPYEQYF. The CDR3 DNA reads TGTGCCGGCCGGACACTACCCTACGAGCAGTACTTC.

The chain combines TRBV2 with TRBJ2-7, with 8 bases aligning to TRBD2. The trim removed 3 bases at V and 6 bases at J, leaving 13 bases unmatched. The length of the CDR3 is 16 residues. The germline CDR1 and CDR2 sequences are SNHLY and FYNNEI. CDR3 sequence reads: CASSEFLGLAVAEQYF. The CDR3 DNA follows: TGTGCCAGCAGTGAGTTTCTAGGACTAGCCGTCGCCGAGCAGTACTTC.

CDR3 sequence: CASSLRQGVIQPQHF. The CDR3 nucleotides read TGTGCCAGCAGTTTAAGACAGGGGGTAATCCAGCCCCAGCATTTT. V usage is TRBV28 and J usage is TRBJ1-5; 9 bases line up with TRBD1. This CDR3 comprises 15 residues. Germline values: CDR1 MDHEN, CDR2 SYDVKM. Unmatched junction bases numbered 6, after V lost 2 bases and J lost 7 bases. The full variable domain, with the rest looked up from reference TRBV28 and TRBJ1-5, is DVKVTQSSRYLVKRTGEKVFLECVQDMDHENMFWYRQDPGLGLRLIYFSYDVKMKEKGDIPEGYSVSREKKERFSLILESASTNQTSMYLCASSLRQGVIQPQHFGDGTRLSIL.

The CDR3 loop reads CASSPREGGGYTF. The CDR3 region has the DNA TGTGCCAGCAGCCCACGGGAGGGCGGTGGCTACACCTTC. The J gene is TRBJ1-2, the V gene TRBV6-5, with unresolved D. V shed 6 bases and J shed 7 bases, with 15 bases lying between them. Germline V gene lookup returns CDR1 MNHEY and CDR2 SVGAGI. This CDR3 is built from 13 residues.

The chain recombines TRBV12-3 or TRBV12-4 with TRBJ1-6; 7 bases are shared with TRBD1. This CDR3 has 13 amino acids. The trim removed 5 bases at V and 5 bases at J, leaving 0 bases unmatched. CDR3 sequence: CASSGTDNSPLHF. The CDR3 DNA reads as TGTGCCAGCAGTGGGACAGATAATTCACCCCTCCACTTT.

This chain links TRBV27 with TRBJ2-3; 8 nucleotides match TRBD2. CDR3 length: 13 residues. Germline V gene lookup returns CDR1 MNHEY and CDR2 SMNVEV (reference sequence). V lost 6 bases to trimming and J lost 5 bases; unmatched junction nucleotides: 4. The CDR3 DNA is TGTGCCAGCAGGCGGCGGGAGGTAGATACGCAGTATTTT. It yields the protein CASRRREVDTQYF.

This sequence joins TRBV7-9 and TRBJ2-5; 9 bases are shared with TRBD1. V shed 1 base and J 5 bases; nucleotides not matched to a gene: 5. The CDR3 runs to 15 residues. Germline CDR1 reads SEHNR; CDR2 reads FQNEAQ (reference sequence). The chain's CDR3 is CASSLDRGRGETQYF. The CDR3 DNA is TGTGCCAGCAGCTTAGACAGGGGGCGAGGGGAGACCCAGTACTTC.

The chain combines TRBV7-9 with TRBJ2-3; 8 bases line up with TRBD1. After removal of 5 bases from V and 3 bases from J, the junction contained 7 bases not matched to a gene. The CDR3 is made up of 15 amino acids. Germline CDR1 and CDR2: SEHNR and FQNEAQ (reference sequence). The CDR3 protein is CASSNGQGRTDTQYF. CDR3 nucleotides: TGTGCCAGCAGCAACGGACAGGGAAGGACAGATACGCAGTATTTT.